This section outlines one T cell receptor (beta chain) sequence together with its context. Its target is unknown. TCRdb's copy holds only in-frame clones and misses some; the assay was immunoSEQ multiplex PCR. The table includes around 100,000 clones, roughly 91% detected once. The CDR3 spans 15 residues. CDR1 SGHDT and CDR2 YYEEEE come from the germline V gene. With 5 bases clipped from V and 5 bases from J, the junction kept 12 bases outside the gene matches. The data derive from a study of T cell responses to AZD1222 COVID-19 vaccine. Whole-study results and caveats: Clonal diversity may have been underestimated in mostly white British donors.

V is TRBV5-6 and J is TRBJ2-5; the match to TRBD2 covers 7 bases. Sample: peripheral blood, taken on day 0 of AZD1222 vaccination. This receptor was taken from an adult in good health. CDR3 amino acids: CASSSATQGGETQYF. In nucleotides, the CDR3 is TGTGCCAGCAGTTCTGCGACCCAGGGAGGGGAGACCCAGTACTTC.